This T cell receptor (beta chain) was sequenced during a study of shared clonotypes between healthy human individuals. The study, taken as a whole, reports: Clonotypes shared by all four donors outscored non-shared clonotypes in generation probability.

The CDR3 runs 15 residues. The V gene's germline CDR1 is MNHEY and CDR2 SMNVEV (reference sequence). The V and J ends lost 7 bases and 5 bases, in that order; junction bases with no gene match: 13. Some clones are missing from TCRdb's copy, which holds only in-frame ones; the method was immunoSEQ multiplex PCR. The sample has over a million clones; 98% are singletons. Turning to this clone: Its antigen is not identified.

This sequence originates from a man aged 25-45 years in good health. The sequencing sample was made of naive CD4+ T cells sorted from blood. Described subset: CD45RA+ positively selected. The J gene is TRBJ1-1, the V gene TRBV27, with 7 bases matching TRBD1. CDR3 amino acids: CASKLSQRQGTEAFF. The CDR3 DNA reads TGTGCCAGCAAGCTATCCCAAAGACAGGGTACTGAAGCTTTCTTT.